Presented here are 16 T cell receptor beta chains from one specimen sequenced in a study of early T cells in non-severe SARS-CoV-2 infection. TCRdb re-called the 5' RACE reads through MiXCR, storing one row per CDR3 protein. Of 45,000 to 75,000 distinct CDR3 sequences detected, around an eighth appear once; the ten largest clones hold approximately 4.8%. Sequences were obtained from whole blood. Receptor source: an adult who was a healthcare worker with PCR-confirmed SARS-CoV-2 infection or an uninfected control (not recorded which).

The chain couples TRBV20-1 to TRBJ2-7; the match to TRBD1 covers 9 bases. The germline V gene encodes CDR1 DFQATT and CDR2 SNEGSKA (reference sequence). V shed 3 bases, J shed 3 bases, and the junction held 9 bases outside the gene matches. This CDR3 region has 15 residues. The CDR3 DNA reads as TGCAGTGCTAGTTCGGGGACAGGGCGTGGCTACGAGCAGTACTTC. As protein: CSASSGTGRGYEQYF.

The chain employs TRBV5-1 and TRBJ2-5, with 14 bases matching TRBD2. CDR1 and CDR2 (germline): SGHRS, YFSETQ. The CDR3 has 16 amino acids. The V gene end was trimmed by 4 bases and the J gene end by 1 base; junction bases not matched to a gene: 3. CDR3 sequence: CASSPGTSGGQETQYF. CDR3 coding DNA: TGCGCCAGCAGCCCGGGGACTAGCGGGGGCCAAGAGACCCAGTACTTC. The variable domain in full, with the rest retrieved from reference TRBV5-1 and TRBJ2-5, is KAGVTQTPRYLIKTRGQQVTLSCSPISGHRSVSWYQQTPGQGLQFLFEYFSETQRNKGNFPGRFSGRQFSNSRSEMNVSTLELGDSALYLCASSPGTSGGQETQYFGPGTRLLVL.

The CDR3: CASSLGSGNQPQHF. The CDR3 DNA sequence: TGTGCCAGCAGCTTAGGGTCGGGCAATCAGCCCCAGCATTTT. V and J are TRBV11-2 and TRBJ1-5; D gene ambiguous. The CDR3 consists of 14 residues. From germline, CDR1 is SGHAT and CDR2 FQNNGV. With 1 base removed from V and 2 bases from J, the gap between germline ends came to 6 bases.

Ten or more counts support this clonotype. The genes are TRBV10-3 and TRBJ2-5; 9 bases map to TRBD2. With V trimmed by 2 bases and J by 12 bases, 13 bases remained unmatched. The CDR3 covers 15 residues. Germline CDR1 and CDR2: ENHRY and SYGVKD. This chain's CDR3 is CAISETELAGEPKYF. The CDR3 DNA sequence: TGTGCCATCAGTGAGACTGAATTAGCGGGGGAGCCCAAGTACTTC.

In this sample, this clonotype turned up many times. V is TRBV6-6 and J is TRBJ1-1; TRBD1 is a possible D gene (6 bases). This CDR3 is 14 amino acids long. With 4 bases removed from V and 2 bases from J, the gap between germline ends came to 11 bases. Germline CDR1 is MNHNY and CDR2 is SVGAGI (reference sequence). The CDR3 DNA sequence: TGTGCCAGCAGTTCTCCGACAGGAAACACTGAAGCTTTCTTT. Protein product: CASSSPTGNTEAFF.

There are many counts of this clonotype. The chain recombines TRBV7-2 with TRBJ2-7; 15 positions agree with TRBD2. After removal of 3 bases from V and 10 bases from J, the junction contained 10 bases not matched to a gene. Germline V CDR1 and CDR2: SGHTA, FQGNSA. The CDR3 totals 16 residues. In DNA, the CDR3 is TGTGCCAGCAGCTTGGGACTAGCGGGAGGCCAACAGGCCCAGTACTTC. Protein sequence: CASSLGLAGGQQAQYF.

The rearrangement links TRBV28 to TRBJ2-2, with TRBD1 matching 7 bases. CDR3 length equals 15 residues. J was trimmed by 8 bases and V by 3 bases; bases with no gene match: 9. CDR1 is MDHEN and CDR2 is SYDVKM in the germline V gene. The CDR3 coding sequence is TGTGCCAGCAGTTTCTTGACCGGGACAGCGGGGGAGCTGTTTTTT. Encoded protein: CASSFLTGTAGELFF.

The chain carries TRBV28 and TRBJ1-1; D is unclear. Germline V gene lookup returns CDR1 MDHEN and CDR2 SYDVKM. V was trimmed by 4 bases and J by 4 bases, leaving 10 bases between them. This CDR3 contains 13 residues. CDR3 in DNA: TGTGCCAGCAGTTCCCCCCCTGGCACTGAAGCTTTCTTT. As protein: CASSSPPGTEAFF. The full variable domain, its missing parts supplied by reference TRBV28 and TRBJ1-1, is DVKVTQSSRYLVKRTGEKVFLECVQDMDHENMFWYRQDPGLGLRLIYFSYDVKMKEKGDIPEGYSVSREKKERFSLILESASTNQTSMYLCASSSPPGTEAFFGQGTRLTVV.

The rearrangement links TRBV28 to TRBJ1-6, with D uncertain. The CDR3 is made up of 14 amino acids. Looked up from germline, CDR1 is MDHEN and CDR2 is SYDVKM. The germline V and J ends were trimmed by 5 bases and 10 bases, with 15 bases remaining between them. For the CDR3, the DNA is TGTGCCAGCAGTCTCGCCACCCGCTCATCACCCCTCCACTTT. It yields the protein CASSLATRSSPLHF.

In its sample, this clonotype was seen many times. This sequence joins TRBV6-5 and TRBJ1-2; D is perhaps TRBD1 (5 bases). Germline lookup yields CDR1 MNHEY and CDR2 SVGAGI. The CDR3 runs to 15 residues. V lost 2 bases and J 0 bases, leaving 10 bases between the germline ends. DNA of the CDR3: TGTGCCAGCAGTTACGGTCTGGGGGCTAACTATGGCTACACCTTC. Its translation is CASSYGLGANYGYTF.

V usage is TRBV6-1 and J usage is TRBJ1-5, with D unclear. The CDR3 is made up of 16 amino acids. The germline V gene has CDR1 MNHNS and CDR2 SASEGT. V lost 2 bases and J 3 bases, leaving 14 bases between the germline ends. CDR3 sequence: CASSEPRQAANQPQHF. CDR3 DNA: TGTGCCAGCAGTGAACCTCGGCAGGCCGCCAATCAGCCCCAGCATTTT.

In its sample, this clonotype was seen many times. The V call is TRBV12-3 or TRBV12-4, the J call TRBJ1-4; TRBD1 agrees at 9 bases. This CDR3 is built from 14 residues. V lost 6 bases, J lost 5 bases, and 4 bases stayed unmatched. CDR3: CASRRTGDNEKLFF. Written as DNA, the CDR3 is TGTGCCAGCAGGCGGACAGGGGACAATGAAAAACTGTTTTTT.

In its sample, this clonotype was seen many times. This chain uses TRBV10-3 with TRBJ2-1; D call uncertain. The V gene's germline CDR1 is ENHRY and CDR2 SYGVKD. Trimming took 0 bases from V and 8 from J, leaving 11 bases between them. CDR3 size: 14 residues. The CDR3 DNA reads TGTGCCATCAGTGAGTCGTTGGGTGGGGATGAGCAGTTCTTC. Amino acid sequence: CAISESLGGDEQFF.

This clonotype was counted between two and nine times. This chain uses TRBV28 with TRBJ2-7; TRBD2 matches at 14 bases. In germline, CDR1 is MDHEN, CDR2 SYDVKM. The CDR3 runs to 15 residues. With V trimmed by 8 bases and J by 4 bases, 7 bases remained unmatched. CDR3 nucleotides: TGTGCCAGCTCCGGGACTAGCGGGAGATCTTACGAGCAGTACTTC. Its translation: CASSGTSGRSYEQYF.

This clonotype showed up many times. The chain recombines TRBV7-9 with TRBJ2-1; D may be TRBD2 (6 bases). The CDR3 is made up of 15 amino acids. The germline V and J ends were trimmed by 4 bases and 0 bases, with 10 bases remaining between them. CDR1 SEHNR and CDR2 FQNEAQ come from the germline V gene (reference sequence). The CDR3: CASSSRGSSYNEQFF. The CDR3 nucleotides read TGTGCCAGCAGCTCCCGGGGGAGCTCCTACAATGAGCAGTTCTTC.

There are a few counts of this clonotype. V gene TRBV6-5 combines with J gene TRBJ2-3; D might be TRBD1 (5 bases). Germline V gives CDR1 MNHEY, CDR2 SVGAGI. This CDR3 is built from 15 residues. V shed 1 base and J shed 0 bases, with 8 bases lying between them. The CDR3 sequence is CASSYLGASTDTQYF. The CDR3 DNA reads as TGTGCCAGCAGTTACTTAGGGGCCAGCACAGATACGCAGTATTTT.